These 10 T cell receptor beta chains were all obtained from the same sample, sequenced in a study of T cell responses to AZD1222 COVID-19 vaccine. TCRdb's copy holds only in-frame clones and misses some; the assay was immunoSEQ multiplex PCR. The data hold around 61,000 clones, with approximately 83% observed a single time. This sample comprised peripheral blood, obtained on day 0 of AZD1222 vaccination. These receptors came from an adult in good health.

The CDR3 loop reads CASSLNTGAGAQYF. The CDR3, as DNA: TGTGCCAGCAGCTTAAATACAGGGGCGGGGGCGCAGTATTTT. The rearrangement joins TRBV7-3 to TRBJ2-3, with D possibly being TRBD1 or TRBD2 (7 bases each). V lost 1 base and J 10 bases, leaving 15 bases between the germline ends. There are 14 residues in the CDR3. Per germline, CDR1 SGHTA and CDR2 FQGTGA.

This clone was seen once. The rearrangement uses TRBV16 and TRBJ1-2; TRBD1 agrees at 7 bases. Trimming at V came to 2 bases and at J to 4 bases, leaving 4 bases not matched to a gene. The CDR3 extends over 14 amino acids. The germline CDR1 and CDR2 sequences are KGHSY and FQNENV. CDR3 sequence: CASSQTGVAYGYTF. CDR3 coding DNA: TGTGCCAGCAGCCAAACAGGGGTGGCCTATGGCTACACCTTC.

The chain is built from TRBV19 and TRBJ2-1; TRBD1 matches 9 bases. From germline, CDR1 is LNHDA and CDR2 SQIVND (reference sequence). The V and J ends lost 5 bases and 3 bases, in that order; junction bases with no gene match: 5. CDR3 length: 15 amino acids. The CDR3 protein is CASSRGQGLYNEQFF. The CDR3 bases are TGTGCCAGTAGTCGAGGACAGGGGCTCTACAATGAGCAGTTCTTC. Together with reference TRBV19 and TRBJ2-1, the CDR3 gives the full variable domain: DGGITQSPKYLFRKEGQNVTLSCEQNLNHDAMYWYRQDPGQGLRLIYYSQIVNDFQKGDIAEGYSVSREKKESFPLTVTSAQKNPTAFYLCASSRGQGLYNEQFFGPGTRLTVL.

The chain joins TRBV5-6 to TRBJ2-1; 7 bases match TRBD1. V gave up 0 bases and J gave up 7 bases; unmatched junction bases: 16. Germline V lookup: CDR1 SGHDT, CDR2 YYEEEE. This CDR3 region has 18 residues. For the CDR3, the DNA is TGTGCCAGCAGCTTGGTTGGTTGGGGCCAGGGGGATAGTAATGAGCAGTTCTTC. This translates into CASSLVGWGQGDSNEQFF.

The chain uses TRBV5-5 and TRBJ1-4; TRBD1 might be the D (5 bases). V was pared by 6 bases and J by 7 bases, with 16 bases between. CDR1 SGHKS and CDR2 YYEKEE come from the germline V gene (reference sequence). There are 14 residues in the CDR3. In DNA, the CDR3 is TGTGCCAGCACCCCAGGGCAGGGAGGTGAAAAACTGTTTTTT. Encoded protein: CASTPGQGGEKLFF.

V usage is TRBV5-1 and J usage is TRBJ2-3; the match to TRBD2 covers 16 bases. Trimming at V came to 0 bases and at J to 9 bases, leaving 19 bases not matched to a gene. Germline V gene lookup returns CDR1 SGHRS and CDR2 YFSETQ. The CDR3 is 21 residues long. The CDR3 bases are TGCGCCAGCAGCTTGGGACTCGGGACTAGCGGGGGGGCCTTAGGCCAAGGGACGCAGTATTTT. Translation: CASSLGLGTSGGALGQGTQYF.

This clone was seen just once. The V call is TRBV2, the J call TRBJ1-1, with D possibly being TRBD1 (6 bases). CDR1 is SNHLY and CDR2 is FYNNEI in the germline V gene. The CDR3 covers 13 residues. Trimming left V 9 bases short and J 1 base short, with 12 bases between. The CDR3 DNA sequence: TGTGCCAGAGGGGGATTAAGGAACACTGAAGCTTTCTTT. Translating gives CARGGLRNTEAFF.

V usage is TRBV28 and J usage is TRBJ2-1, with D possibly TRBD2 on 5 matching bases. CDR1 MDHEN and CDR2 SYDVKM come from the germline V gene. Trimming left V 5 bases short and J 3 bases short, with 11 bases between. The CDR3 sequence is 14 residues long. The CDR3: CASSPPTSYNEQFF. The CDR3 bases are TGTGCCAGCAGTCCCCCAACTAGCTACAATGAGCAGTTCTTC.

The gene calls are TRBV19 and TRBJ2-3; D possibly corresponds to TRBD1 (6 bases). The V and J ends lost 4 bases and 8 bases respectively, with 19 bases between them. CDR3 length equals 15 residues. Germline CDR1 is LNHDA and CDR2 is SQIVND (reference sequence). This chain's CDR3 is CASSRESGQGGTQYF. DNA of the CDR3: TGTGCCAGTAGTAGGGAAAGCGGACAAGGGGGTACGCAGTATTTT.

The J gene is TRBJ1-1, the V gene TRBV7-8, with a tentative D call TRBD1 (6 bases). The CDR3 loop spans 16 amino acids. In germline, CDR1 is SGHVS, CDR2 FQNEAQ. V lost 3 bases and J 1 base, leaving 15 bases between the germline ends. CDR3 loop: CASSLVGRRGNTEAFF. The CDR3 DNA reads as TGTGCCAGCAGCTTGGTTGGTCGCAGGGGGAACACTGAAGCTTTCTTT.